This record covers a single TCR beta chain. The method was immunoSEQ multiplex PCR; TCRdb's version includes in-frame clones alone and lacks a portion of them. The sample records about 2.2 million clones, roughly 91% being singletons. The naive CD8 fraction comprised CD45RO-negative cells positively selected for CCR7 and excluded terminally differentiated effector memory CD45RA+ cells. The record originates from a study of shared clonotypes between healthy human individuals. V trimming: 5 bases; J trimming: 4 bases; junction bases outside the gene matches: 19. This CDR3 is 18 amino acids long. Germline CDR1 and CDR2: PRHDT and FYEKMQ (reference sequence).

V usage is TRBV13 and J usage is TRBJ2-7; TRBD2 agrees at 8 bases. The TCR was taken from a man aged 18 to 35 in good health. Some clones in this sample may be carry-over from other donors' samples. The sample was naive CD8+ T cells from PBMCs. DNA of the CDR3: TGTGCCAGCAGCCCCCAGACTCCCGGGACTAGGGATCGATACGAGCAGTACTTC. Protein sequence: CASSPQTPGTRDRYEQYF.